The clone carrying this T cell receptor beta chain was seen many times. In germline, CDR1 is LGHNA, CDR2 YSLEER. Trimming stripped 1 base from V and 7 bases from J, with 11 bases between. This CDR3 contains 14 residues. Each CDR3 protein is one row after TCRdb ran MiXCR on the RT-PCR reads. The sample includes approximately 720,000 distinct CDR3 sequences, approximately 14% seen only once; the top ten take about 3.9%. The chain combines TRBV4-3 with TRBJ2-1; D remains unclear. The sequencing input was memory CD4+ T cells from blood. The clonotype originates from a female donor in good health, serving as a healthy control. CDR3 nucleotide sequence: TGCGCCAGCAGCCAAGGGAACAGAGAGAATGAGCAGTTCTTC. Translated: CASSQGNRENEQFF.